This T cell receptor beta chain appears in the sequencing data of a study of regulatory T cells in long-lasting Graves disease. About the study: Graves' patients, diagnosed recently, had received antithyroid drugs under 3 months. Study-wide results and caveats: Graves' patients with persistent disease showed TCR diversity lower than patients newly diagnosed.

Investigators prepared the TCR beta libraries by applying iRepertoire HTBI primers and Arm-PCR of CDR3 regions. TCRdb processed the multiplex PCR reads anew with MiXCR; each CDR3 protein has one entry. The sample lists approximately 470,000 distinct CDR3 sequences; under 20% were seen once. This clonotype was seen at least ten times. The antigen is unknown. The sample's time point: newly diagnosed GD, antithyroid drugs for less than 3 months. Generation of the TCR library employed RNA extracted from PBMCs. Graves' disease diagnoses used American Thyroid Association guidelines. These records were also assigned to another study, of T cells in Graves' hyperthyroidism and ophthalmopathy. That paper adds: The TCR CDR3 first-round RT-PCR relied on the HTBI primer set.

The specimen was peripheral blood mononuclear cells (PBMCs), collected at new diagnosis, from a patient treated with antithyroid drugs. This TCR derives from a man aged 35 to 55 with Graves disease.

The CDR3 sequence is CSAQTSGRISYNEQFF. The DNA of the CDR3 is TGCAGTGCTCAGACTAGCGGGAGAATCTCCTACAATGAGCAGTTCTTC. This chain links TRBV20-1 with TRBJ2-1; 12 bases are a match to TRBD2. The CDR3 runs 16 residues. J lost 0 bases, V lost 5 bases, and 5 bases had no gene match. The germline gives CDR1 DFQATT, CDR2 SNEGSKA (reference sequence).